The present T cell receptor (beta chain) was sequenced within a study of T cell repertoires in cytomegalovirus infection. This clonotype was found a few times. TCRdb reprocessed the reads via MiXCR and lists one record per CDR3 protein. The repertoire holds roughly 600,000 distinct CDR3 sequences, with 24% as singletons. CDR1 is SQVTM and CDR2 is ANQGSEA in the germline V gene. V dropped 4 bases and J dropped 4 bases, with 11 bases sitting between them. The CDR3 extends over 13 amino acids. The source of this sequence is a human donor in good health (CMV status not recorded). Some clones in this sample may be carry-over from other donors' samples. Material for sequencing was CD8+ T cells from PBMCs. The V gene is TRBV29-1, the J gene TRBJ1-5; D not resolved. CDR3 loop: CSVGGRENQPQHF. Here the CDR3 DNA reads TGCAGCGTTGGAGGACGGGAGAATCAGCCCCAGCATTTT.